The clone carrying this T cell receptor beta chain was seen a handful of times. V lost 4 bases and J 4 bases, leaving 14 bases between the germline ends. CDR3 length equals 14 residues. The V gene's germline CDR1 is SGHRS and CDR2 YFSETQ. The data derive from a study of response to subunit inactivated influenza vaccine. TCRdb itself ran the RT-PCR reads through MiXCR, one entry per CDR3 protein. The repertoire includes some 570,000 distinct CDR3 sequences, around 11% of them detected once, and around 10% sits in the top ten. This same sample was also part of a study on T cells expressing NK-cell markers. That study reports: Synthesis of TCR beta cDNA relied on 5'RACE template switching carrying UMIs. A few donors' CD3+CD56-NKG2C+ cells were dominated by the same clonotypes.

This receptor was taken from a man aged 45 to 65 who received an inactivated influenza vaccine. The sample consisted of PBMCs from blood, taken on the day of vaccination. The V and J genes are TRBV5-1 and TRBJ1-1; D gene ambiguous. The CDR3 nucleotides are TGCGCCAGCAGCCCCGGGGAAAAAGTCACTGAAGCTTTCTTT. Protein: CASSPGEKVTEAFF.